This TCR beta chain was documented in a study of blood T cell repertoires in COVID-19. TCRdb keeps only in-frame clones here, not all; method: immunoSEQ multiplex PCR. This repertoire shows a few hundred thousand clones, around 90% found once; its top ten account for 1.5% to 2%. CDR3 length: 11 amino acids. V lost 5 bases and J 6 bases, leaving 6 bases between the germline ends. From germline, CDR1 is KGHSH and CDR2 LQKENI. Cohorts were assigned according to the clinical history that participants reported. Sequenced input: PBMCs or T cells enriched from blood (not recorded which). The origin of this receptor is a woman between 18 and 29 years old with acute COVID-19. The rearrangement joins TRBV18 to TRBJ2-3; D might be TRBD2 (5 bases). Here the CDR3 reads CASSGEDTQYF. CDR3 DNA sequence: TGTGCCAGCTCAGGGGAGGATACGCAGTATTTT. Looking up the rest from reference TRBV18 and TRBJ2-3 gives the full variable domain: NAGVMQNPRHLVRRRGQEARLRCSPMKGHSHVYWYRQLPEEGLKFMVYLQKENIIDESGMPKERFSAEFPKEGPSILRIQQVVRGDSAAYFCASSGEDTQYFGPGTRLTVL.